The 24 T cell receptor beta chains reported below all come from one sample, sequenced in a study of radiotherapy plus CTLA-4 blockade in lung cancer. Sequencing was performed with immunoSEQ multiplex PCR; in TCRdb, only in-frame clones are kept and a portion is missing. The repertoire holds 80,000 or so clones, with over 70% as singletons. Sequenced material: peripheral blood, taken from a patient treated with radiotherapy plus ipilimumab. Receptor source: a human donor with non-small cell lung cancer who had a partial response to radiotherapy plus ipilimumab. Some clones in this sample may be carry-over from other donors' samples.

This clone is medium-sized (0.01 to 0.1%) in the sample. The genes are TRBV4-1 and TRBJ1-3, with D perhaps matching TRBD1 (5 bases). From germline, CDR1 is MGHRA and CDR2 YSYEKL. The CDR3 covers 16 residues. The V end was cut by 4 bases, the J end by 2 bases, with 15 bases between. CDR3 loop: CASSPPWGGTGNTIYF. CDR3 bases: TGCGCCAGCAGCCCCCCGTGGGGGGGAACTGGAAACACCATATATTTT.

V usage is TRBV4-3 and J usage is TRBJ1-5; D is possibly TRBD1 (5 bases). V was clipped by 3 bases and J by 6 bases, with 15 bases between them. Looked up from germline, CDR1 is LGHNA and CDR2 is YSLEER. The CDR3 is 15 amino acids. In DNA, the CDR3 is TGCGCCAGCAGCCAGGGAGCGGGACGGGCTCAGCCCCAGCATTTT. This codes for CASSQGAGRAQPQHF.

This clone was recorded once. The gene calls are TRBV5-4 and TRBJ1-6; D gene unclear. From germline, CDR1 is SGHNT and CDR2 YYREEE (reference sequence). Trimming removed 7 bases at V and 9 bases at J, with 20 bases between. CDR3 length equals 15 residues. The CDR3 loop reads CASSVGSLSTSPLHF. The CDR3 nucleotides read TGTGCCAGCTCGGTAGGGAGTCTTTCCACTTCACCCCTCCACTTT.

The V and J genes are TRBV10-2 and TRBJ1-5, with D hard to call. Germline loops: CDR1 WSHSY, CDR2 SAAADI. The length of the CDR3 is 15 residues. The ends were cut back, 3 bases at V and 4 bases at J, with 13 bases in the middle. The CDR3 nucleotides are TGCGCCAGCAGTGACGGCAGGAGGTATAATCAGCCCCAGCATTTT. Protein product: CASSDGRRYNQPQHF.

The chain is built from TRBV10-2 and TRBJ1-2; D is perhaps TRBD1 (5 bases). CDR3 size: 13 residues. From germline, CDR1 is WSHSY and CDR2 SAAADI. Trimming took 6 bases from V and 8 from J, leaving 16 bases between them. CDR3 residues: CASRDWGEMGYTF. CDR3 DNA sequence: TGCGCCAGCAGGGACTGGGGGGAGATGGGCTACACCTTC.

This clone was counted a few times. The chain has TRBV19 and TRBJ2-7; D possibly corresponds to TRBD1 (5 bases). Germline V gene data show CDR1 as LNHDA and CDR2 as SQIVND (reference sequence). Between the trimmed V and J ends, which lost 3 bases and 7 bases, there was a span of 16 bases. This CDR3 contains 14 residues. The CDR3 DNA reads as TGTGCCAGTAGTATCCGTCGGACGGACAAGGAGCAGTACTTC. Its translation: CASSIRRTDKEQYF. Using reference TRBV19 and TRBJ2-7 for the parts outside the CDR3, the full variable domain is DGGITQSPKYLFRKEGQNVTLSCEQNLNHDAMYWYRQDPGQGLRLIYYSQIVNDFQKGDIAEGYSVSREKKESFPLTVTSAQKNPTAFYLCASSIRRTDKEQYFGPGTRLTVT.

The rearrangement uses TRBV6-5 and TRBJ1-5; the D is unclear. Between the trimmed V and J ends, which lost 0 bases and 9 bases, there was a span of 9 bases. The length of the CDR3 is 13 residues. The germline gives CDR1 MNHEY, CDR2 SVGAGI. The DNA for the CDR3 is TGTGCCAGCAGTTACTCCTCCCTCGGGCCCCAGCATTTT. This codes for CASSYSSLGPQHF.

CDR3 coding DNA: TGTGCCAGCAGTGCAACCCAGGGTTTCGCGCAGTATTTT. Protein: CASSATQGFAQYF. This chain connects TRBV27 to TRBJ2-3; D is possibly TRBD1 (5 bases). The CDR3 runs 13 residues. Germline V gene data show CDR1 as MNHEY and CDR2 as SMNVEV (reference sequence). With 5 bases removed from V and 10 bases from J, the gap between germline ends came to 16 bases.

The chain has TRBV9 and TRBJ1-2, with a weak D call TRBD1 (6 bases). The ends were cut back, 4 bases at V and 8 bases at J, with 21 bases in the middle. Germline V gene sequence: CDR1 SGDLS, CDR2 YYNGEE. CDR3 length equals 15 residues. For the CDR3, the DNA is TGTGCCAGCAGCCCTCAGACAGGCAGCGGACGAGGCTACACCTTC. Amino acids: CASSPQTGSGRGYTF.

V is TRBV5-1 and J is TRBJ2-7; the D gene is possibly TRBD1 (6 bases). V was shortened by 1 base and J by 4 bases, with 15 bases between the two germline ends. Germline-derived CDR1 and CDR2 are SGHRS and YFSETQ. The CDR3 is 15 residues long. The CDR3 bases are TGCGCCAGCAGCTTGTCGCCAGGGGATGAGTACGAGCAGTACTTC. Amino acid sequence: CASSLSPGDEYEQYF.

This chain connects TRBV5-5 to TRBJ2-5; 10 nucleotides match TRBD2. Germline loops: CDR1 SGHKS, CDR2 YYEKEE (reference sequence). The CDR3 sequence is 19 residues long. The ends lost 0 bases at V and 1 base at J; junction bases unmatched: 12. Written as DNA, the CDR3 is TGTGCCAGCAGCTTGGCCTGGGCGGATAGCGGGAGGTTCCAAGAGACCCAGTACTTC. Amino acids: CASSLAWADSGRFQETQYF. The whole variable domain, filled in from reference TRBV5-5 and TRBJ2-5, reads DAGVTQSPTHLIKTRGQQVTLRCSPISGHKSVSWYQQVLGQGPQFIFQYYEKEERGRGNFPDRFSARQFPNYSSELNVNALLLGDSALYLCASSLAWADSGRFQETQYFGPGTRLLVL.

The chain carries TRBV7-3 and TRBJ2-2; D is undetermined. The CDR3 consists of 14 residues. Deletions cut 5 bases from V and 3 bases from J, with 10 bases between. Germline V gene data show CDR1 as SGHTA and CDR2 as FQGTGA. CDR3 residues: CASSPDSDTGELFF. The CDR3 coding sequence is TGTGCCAGCAGCCCCGATTCGGACACCGGGGAGCTGTTTTTT.

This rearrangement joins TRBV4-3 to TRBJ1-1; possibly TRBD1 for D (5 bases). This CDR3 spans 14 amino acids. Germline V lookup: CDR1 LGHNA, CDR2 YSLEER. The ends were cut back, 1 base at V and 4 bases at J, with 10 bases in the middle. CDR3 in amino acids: CASSQVVRATEAFF. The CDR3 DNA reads TGCGCCAGCAGCCAAGTTGTCAGGGCCACTGAAGCTTTCTTT.

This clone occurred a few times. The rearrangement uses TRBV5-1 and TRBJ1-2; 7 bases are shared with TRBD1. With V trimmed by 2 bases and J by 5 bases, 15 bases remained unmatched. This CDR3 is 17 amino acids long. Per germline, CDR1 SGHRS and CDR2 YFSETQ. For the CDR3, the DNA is TGCGCCAGCAGCTTCGATACCACCGGACAGGCACGATATGGCTACACCTTC. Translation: CASSFDTTGQARYGYTF.

CDR3 nucleotide sequence: TGTGCCAGTAGTTTCAACAGGGGGACCTACGAGCAGTACTTC. Its protein is CASSFNRGTYEQYF. V usage is TRBV19 and J usage is TRBJ2-7, with TRBD1 identical over 8 bases. This CDR3 has 14 residues. Unmatched junction bases numbered 5, after V lost 5 bases and J lost 2 bases. CDR1 and CDR2 (germline): LNHDA, SQIVND (reference sequence).

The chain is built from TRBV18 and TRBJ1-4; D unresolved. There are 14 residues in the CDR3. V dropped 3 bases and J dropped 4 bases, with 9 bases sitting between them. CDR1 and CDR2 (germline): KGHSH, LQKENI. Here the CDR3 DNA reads TGTGCCAGCTCACCGCCTGCGATTAATGAAAAACTGTTTTTT. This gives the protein CASSPPAINEKLFF.

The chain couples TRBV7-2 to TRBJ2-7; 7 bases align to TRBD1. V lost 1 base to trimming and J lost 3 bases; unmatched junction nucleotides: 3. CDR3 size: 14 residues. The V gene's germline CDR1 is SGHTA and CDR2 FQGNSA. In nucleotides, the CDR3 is TGTGCCAGCAGCTTAGGCAGGGGGTACTACGAGCAGTACTTC. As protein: CASSLGRGYYEQYF. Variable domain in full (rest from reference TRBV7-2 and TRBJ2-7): GAGVSQSPSNKVTEKGKDVELRCDPISGHTALYWYRQSLGQGLEFLIYFQGNSAPDKSGLPSDRFSAERTGGSVSTLTIQRTQQEDSAVYLCASSLGRGYYEQYFGPGTRLTVT.

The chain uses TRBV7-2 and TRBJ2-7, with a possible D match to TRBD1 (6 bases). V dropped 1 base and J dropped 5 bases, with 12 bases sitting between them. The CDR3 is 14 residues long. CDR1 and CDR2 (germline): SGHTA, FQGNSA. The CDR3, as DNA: TGTGCCAGCAGCTTAGGGACAGCGTTCGACGAGCAGTACTTC. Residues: CASSLGTAFDEQYF.

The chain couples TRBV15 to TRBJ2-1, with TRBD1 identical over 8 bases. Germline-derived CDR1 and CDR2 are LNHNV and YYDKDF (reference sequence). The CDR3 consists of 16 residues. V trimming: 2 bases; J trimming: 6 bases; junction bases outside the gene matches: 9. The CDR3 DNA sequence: TGTGCCACCAGCAGACCTCCGGGACAGGTCCCCAATGAGCAGTTCTTC. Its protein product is CATSRPPGQVPNEQFF.

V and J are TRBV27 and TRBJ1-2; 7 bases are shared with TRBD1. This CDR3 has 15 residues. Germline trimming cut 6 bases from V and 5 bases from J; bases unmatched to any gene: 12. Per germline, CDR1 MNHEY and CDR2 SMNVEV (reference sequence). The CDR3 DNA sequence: TGTGCCAGCAGGGAATCAGTGCAGGGGGGATATGGCTACACCTTC. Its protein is CASRESVQGGYGYTF.

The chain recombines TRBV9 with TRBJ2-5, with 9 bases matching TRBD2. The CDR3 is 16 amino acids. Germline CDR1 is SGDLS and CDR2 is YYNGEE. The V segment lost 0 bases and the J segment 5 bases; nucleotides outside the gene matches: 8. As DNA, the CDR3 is TGTGCCAGCAGCGTAGGTGTAGCGGGGGATTTCGAGACCCAGTACTTC. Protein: CASSVGVAGDFETQYF.

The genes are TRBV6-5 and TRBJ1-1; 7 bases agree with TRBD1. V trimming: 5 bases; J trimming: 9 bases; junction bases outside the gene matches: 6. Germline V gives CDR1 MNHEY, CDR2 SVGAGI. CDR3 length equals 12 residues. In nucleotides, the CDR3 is TGTGCCAGCAGTCCACAGACAGGGAAAGCTTTCTTT. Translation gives CASSPQTGKAFF.

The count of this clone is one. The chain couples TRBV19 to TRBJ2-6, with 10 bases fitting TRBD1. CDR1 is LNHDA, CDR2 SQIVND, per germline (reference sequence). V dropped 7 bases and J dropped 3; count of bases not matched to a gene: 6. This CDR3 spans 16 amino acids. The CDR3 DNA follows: TGTGCCAGTACGAGACAGGGGGCTTATGGGGCCAACGTCCTGACTTTC. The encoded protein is CASTRQGAYGANVLTF.

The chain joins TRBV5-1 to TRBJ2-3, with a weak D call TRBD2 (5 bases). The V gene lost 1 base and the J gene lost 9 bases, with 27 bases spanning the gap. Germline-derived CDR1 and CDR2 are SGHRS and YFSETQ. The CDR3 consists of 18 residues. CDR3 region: CASSLFGDSGSPAKTQYF. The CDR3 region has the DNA TGCGCCAGCAGCTTGTTTGGGGATTCGGGGTCCCCCGCTAAGACGCAGTATTTT.